One and the same sample provided the 31 T cell receptor beta chains below, sequenced in a study of OX40 agonist ivuxolimab in advanced cancers. The data were produced by immunoSEQ multiplex PCR, yet TCRdb's version contains in-frame clones alone and is incomplete. The table records about 80,000 clones, about four fifths of them present only once. The sample here was CD4+ or CD8+ T cells sorted from blood, taken in a trial of the OX40 agonist ivuxolimab. These receptors were collected from an adult with an advanced solid tumor such as melanoma, head and neck, liver or kidney cancer.

This sequence joins TRBV11-3 and TRBJ2-2; D call uncertain. Germline CDR1 and CDR2: SGHNT and YENEEA. The CDR3 totals 15 residues. Trimming left V 5 bases short and J 1 base short, with 11 bases between. CDR3 DNA sequence: TGTGCCAGCAGCCCCAGGAGCCGGAACACCGGGGAGCTGTTTTTT. Amino acids: CASSPRSRNTGELFF. The whole variable domain, filled in from reference TRBV11-3 and TRBJ2-2, reads EAGVVQSPRYKIIEKKQPVAFWCNPISGHNTLYWYLQNLGQGPELLIRYENEEAVDDSQLPKDRFSAERLKGVDSTLKIQPAELGDSAVYLCASSPRSRNTGELFFGEGSRLTVL.

J is TRBJ2-7 and V is TRBV2; the match to TRBD1 covers 7 bases. With V trimmed by 6 bases and J by 0 bases, 8 bases remained unmatched. This CDR3 has 15 residues. Per the germline V gene, CDR1 is SNHLY and CDR2 is FYNNEI. The CDR3 DNA is TGTGCCAGCAGAGAAAGGGGGCCAAGCTCCTACGAGCAGTACTTC. Translating gives CASRERGPSSYEQYF.

The rearrangement joins TRBV5-4 to TRBJ2-2; D gene unclear. Trimming shortened V by 0 bases and J by 6 bases, and 3 bases separated the two germline ends. The CDR3 length is 12 residues. The germline V gene encodes CDR1 SGHNT and CDR2 YYREEE (reference sequence). The CDR3: CASSLDAGELFF. As DNA, the CDR3 is TGTGCCAGCAGCTTGGACGCCGGGGAGCTGTTTTTT. Supplemented by reference TRBV5-4 and TRBJ2-2, the full variable domain reads ETGVTQSPTHLIKTRGQQVTLRCSSQSGHNTVSWYQQALGQGPQFIFQYYREEENGRGNFPPRFSGLQFPNYSSELNVNALELDDSALYLCASSLDAGELFFGEGSRLTVL.

The chain links TRBV18 to TRBJ2-7; TRBD1 is a possible D gene (7 bases). Germline V CDR1 and CDR2: KGHSH, LQKENI. The CDR3 covers 15 residues. V lost 2 bases to trimming and J lost 2 bases, with 13 bases between them. The CDR3 sequence is CASSPVAGGPYEQYF. The DNA for the CDR3 is TGTGCCAGCTCACCAGTCGCAGGGGGGCCCTACGAGCAGTACTTC. Drawing the rest from reference TRBV18 and TRBJ2-7, the complete variable domain is NAGVMQNPRHLVRRRGQEARLRCSPMKGHSHVYWYRQLPEEGLKFMVYLQKENIIDESGMPKERFSAEFPKEGPSILRIQQVVRGDSAAYFCASSPVAGGPYEQYFGPGTRLTVT.

The V and J genes are TRBV11-2 and TRBJ1-1, with a possible D match to TRBD1 (5 bases). This CDR3 region has 13 residues. CDR1 is SGHAT, CDR2 FQNNGV, per germline. The V end was cut by 5 bases, the J end by 1 base, with 8 bases between. DNA of the CDR3: TGTGCCAGCAGCCATGGGGCGAACACTGAAGCTTTCTTT. It codes for CASSHGANTEAFF.

V gene TRBV5-1 combines with J gene TRBJ1-4; D unclear. Per germline, CDR1 SGHRS and CDR2 YFSETQ. The CDR3 contains 14 residues. Trimming pared 1 base from V and 4 bases from J, leaving 8 bases between. The CDR3 DNA sequence: TGCGCCAGCAGCTTGAACACGGATAATGAAAAACTGTTTTTT. Its protein product is CASSLNTDNEKLFF.

J is TRBJ2-7 and V is TRBV5-4, with D possibly matching TRBD2 (5 bases). CDR3 length: 13 residues. Germline V gene data show CDR1 as SGHNT and CDR2 as YYREEE (reference sequence). Deletions cut 2 bases from V and 6 bases from J, with 12 bases between. The CDR3 DNA follows: TGTGCCAGCAGCTTTGATCCAGCGGTCGAGCAGTACTTC. Encoded protein: CASSFDPAVEQYF.

The chain combines TRBV7-2 with TRBJ2-5; D call uncertain. The tail of the sequence fits TRBJ2-7 better, so the J call may be wrong. The CDR3 is made up of 13 amino acids. Germline V CDR1 and CDR2: SGHTA, FQGNSA. CDR3: CASSLERVTEQYF. Written as DNA, the CDR3 is TGTGCCAGCAGCTTAGAAAGGGTTACCGAGCAGTACTTC.

This clone was observed a single time. This chain connects TRBV7-9 to TRBJ1-2, with D possibly matching TRBD1 (6 bases). This CDR3 region has 13 residues. V dropped 2 bases and J dropped 4 bases, with 8 bases sitting between them. The germline V gene encodes CDR1 SEHNR and CDR2 FQNEAQ (reference sequence). This CDR3 is CASSLTGSYGYTF. The CDR3 DNA sequence: TGTGCCAGCAGCTTAACAGGGAGCTATGGCTACACCTTC.

V and J are TRBV30 and TRBJ2-4; tentative D call: TRBD1 (6 bases). Germline-derived CDR1 and CDR2 are GTSNPN and SVGIG (reference sequence). The CDR3 totals 11 residues. Trimming cost V 3 bases and J 9 bases, with 9 bases left between them. As DNA, the CDR3 is TGTGCCTGGAGGGTAGGGGGCATTCAGTACTTC. It specifies CAWRVGGIQYF.

V and J are TRBV7-9 and TRBJ2-2; 8 bases fit TRBD1. The CDR3 runs to 15 residues. Germline assignment: CDR1 SEHNR and CDR2 FQNEAQ (reference sequence). The V and J ends lost 5 bases and 4 bases, in that order; junction bases with no gene match: 6. CDR3 bases: TGTGCCAGCAGCCCCACAGGGGGAGTCACCGGGGAGCTGTTTTTT. Residues: CASSPTGGVTGELFF.

The V and J genes are TRBV5-4 and TRBJ2-2; D is possibly TRBD1 or TRBD2 (6 bases each). Trimming took 2 bases from V and 0 from J, leaving 11 bases between them. CDR3 length: 16 residues. CDR1 and CDR2 from the germline V gene are SGHNT and YYREEE (reference sequence). The CDR3 reads CASSFAGGANTGELFF. Here the CDR3 DNA reads TGTGCCAGCAGCTTTGCCGGGGGCGCGAACACCGGGGAGCTGTTTTTT.

This chain connects TRBV2 to TRBJ2-7; D gene uncertain. V lost 7 bases, J lost 2 bases, and 9 bases lay in between. The germline V gene encodes CDR1 SNHLY and CDR2 FYNNEI. The CDR3 has 12 residues. This CDR3 reads CASMVITYEQYF. In DNA form, the CDR3 reads TGTGCCAGCATGGTGATAACCTACGAGCAGTACTTC.

The sample holds a few counts of this clone. V is TRBV10-2 and J is TRBJ2-2; 9 nucleotides line up with TRBD2. This CDR3 region has 17 residues. The V and J ends lost 7 bases and 3 bases, in that order; junction bases with no gene match: 12. CDR1 is WSHSY, CDR2 SAAADI, per germline. The CDR3 here is CASNPRGRGGDTGELFF. CDR3 nucleotides: TGCGCCAGCAACCCGAGGGGGCGGGGGGGCGACACCGGGGAGCTGTTTTTT.

This chain links TRBV5-6 with TRBJ2-1; 8 positions agree with TRBD1. Germline V CDR1 and CDR2: SGHDT, YYEEEE. V was pared by 3 bases and J by 4 bases, with 3 bases of the junction left unmatched. CDR3 length equals 14 residues. Here the CDR3 reads CASSSGQVYNEQFF. The CDR3 nucleotides are TGTGCCAGCAGCTCGGGACAGGTTTACAATGAGCAGTTCTTC. Full variable domain (remainder filled in from reference TRBV5-6 and TRBJ2-1): DAGVTQSPTHLIKTRGQQVTLRCSPKSGHDTVSWYQQALGQGPQFIFQYYEEEERQRGNFPDRFSGHQFPNYSSELNVNALLLGDSALYLCASSSGQVYNEQFFGPGTRLTVL.

This chain links TRBV5-6 with TRBJ1-1; TRBD1 is a possible D gene (6 bases). Trimming left V 2 bases short and J 11 bases short, with 13 bases between. This CDR3 is built from 12 residues. Germline loops: CDR1 SGHDT, CDR2 YYEEEE. This CDR3 is CASSFSWTEAFF. CDR3 DNA sequence: TGTGCCAGCAGCTTCAGTTGGACAGAGGCTTTCTTT.

The chain has TRBV28 and TRBJ1-2, with TRBD1 matching 10 bases. Germline V CDR1 and CDR2: MDHEN, SYDVKM. V gave up 2 bases and J gave up 4 bases; unmatched junction bases: 1. This CDR3 is built from 14 residues. The CDR3 loop is CASSLGQGGYGYTF. CDR3 in DNA: TGTGCCAGCAGTTTAGGACAGGGGGGCTATGGCTACACCTTC.

The rearrangement uses TRBV11-2 and TRBJ1-1, with a weak D call TRBD1 (5 bases). The CDR3 loop spans 15 amino acids. Between the trimmed V and J ends, which lost 1 base and 5 bases, there was a span of 14 bases. Germline V lookup: CDR1 SGHAT, CDR2 FQNNGV. The CDR3 spells CASSLAGQVGTEAFF. CDR3 nucleotide sequence: TGTGCCAGCAGCTTAGCGGGGCAGGTCGGGACTGAAGCTTTCTTT.

V is TRBV6-1 and J is TRBJ1-2; tentative D call: TRBD1 (5 bases). The CDR3 is made up of 15 amino acids. V lost 3 bases and J lost 4, with 15 bases in between. CDR1 MNHNS and CDR2 SASEGT come from the germline V gene. CDR3 sequence reads: CASSEAGSIFYGYTF. The CDR3 region has the DNA TGTGCCAGCAGTGAGGCAGGGTCTATCTTCTATGGCTACACCTTC.

The rearrangement links TRBV9 to TRBJ2-5; TRBD2 agrees at 11 bases. CDR3 length: 15 amino acids. Germline lookup yields CDR1 SGDLS and CDR2 YYNGEE. V was pared by 4 bases and J by 2 bases, with 4 bases of the junction left unmatched. The CDR3 spells CASSRLAGSQETQYF. CDR3 DNA: TGTGCCAGCAGCAGACTAGCGGGAAGTCAAGAGACCCAGTACTTC.

V is TRBV19 and J is TRBJ2-7; TRBD2 matches at 7 bases. The CDR3 totals 16 residues. The ends lost 4 bases at V and 0 bases at J; junction bases unmatched: 9. Germline V gene sequence: CDR1 LNHDA, CDR2 SQIVND (reference sequence). The CDR3 DNA reads as TGTGCCAGTAGTAATGTACGGCTAGCGGCCTCCTACGAGCAGTACTTC. Its translation: CASSNVRLAASYEQYF.

CDR3 in DNA: TGTGCCAGCAGCACCGACAGGACCAATTCACCCCTCCACTTT. Its protein product is CASSTDRTNSPLHF. The chain has TRBV5-4 and TRBJ1-6, with D possibly being TRBD1 (6 bases). Trimming left V 4 bases short and J 7 bases short, with 12 bases between. This CDR3 is built from 14 residues. Germline V gene lookup returns CDR1 SGHNT and CDR2 YYREEE (reference sequence). The full variable domain, completed using reference TRBV5-4 and TRBJ1-6, is ETGVTQSPTHLIKTRGQQVTLRCSSQSGHNTVSWYQQALGQGPQFIFQYYREEENGRGNFPPRFSGLQFPNYSSELNVNALELDDSALYLCASSTDRTNSPLHFGNGTRLTVT.

The chain combines TRBV28 with TRBJ1-1, with TRBD1 matching over 7 bases. Germline values: CDR1 MDHEN, CDR2 SYDVKM. The CDR3 extends over 14 amino acids. V lost 7 bases to trimming and J lost 5 bases; unmatched junction nucleotides: 10. This chain's CDR3 is CASTGGQSPTEAFF. The CDR3 DNA follows: TGTGCCAGCACCGGGGGACAGTCGCCAACTGAAGCTTTCTTT.

V is TRBV9 and J is TRBJ2-3, with 8 positions matching TRBD2. V dropped 0 bases and J dropped 2; count of bases not matched to a gene: 11. Germline values: CDR1 SGDLS, CDR2 YYNGEE. This CDR3 spans 18 amino acids. The CDR3 nucleotides read TGTGCCAGCAGCGTAGTGGGCTCGAGCGGGGGTTCCACAGATACGCAGTATTTT. As protein: CASSVVGSSGGSTDTQYF.

This clone was observed at least ten times. The J gene is TRBJ2-3, the V gene TRBV28; 14 bases are a match to TRBD2. Germline lookup yields CDR1 MDHEN and CDR2 SYDVKM. This CDR3 has 16 residues. V dropped 4 bases and J dropped 1; count of bases not matched to a gene: 1. The CDR3: CASSSGLAGGTDTQYF. CDR3 nucleotides: TGTGCCAGCAGTTCGGGACTAGCGGGGGGCACAGATACGCAGTATTTT.

The V and J genes are TRBV21-1 and TRBJ2-7; the table's D call TRBD1 went unverified against the DNA. TRBV21-1 is marked as a pseudogene. This CDR3 has 14 amino acids. CDR3 sequence: CASSKEAGDYEQYF. CDR3 DNA: TGTGCCAGCAGCAAAGAAGCAGGGGACTACGAGCAGTACTTC.

The chain uses TRBV27 and TRBJ1-2; 8 bases are a match to TRBD1. The germline V gene encodes CDR1 MNHEY and CDR2 SMNVEV (reference sequence). V lost 6 bases, J lost 2 bases, and 2 bases stayed unmatched. This CDR3 is 13 amino acids long. The CDR3 sequence: CASSQGANYGYTF. The CDR3 nucleotides read TGTGCCAGCAGCCAGGGGGCAAACTATGGCTACACCTTC.

Details on this clone: Additional DNA sequences in this sample encode the identical CDR3. The rearrangement uses TRBV5-4 and TRBJ2-3; tentatively, D is TRBD1 (5 bases). Germline V gene sequence: CDR1 SGHNT, CDR2 YYREEE (reference sequence). The CDR3 is 13 residues long. The V gene lost 0 bases and the J gene lost 4 bases, with 6 bases spanning the gap. CDR3 amino acids: CASSLGGADTQYF. The CDR3 DNA sequence: TGTGCCAGCAGCTTGGGGGGCGCAGATACGCAGTATTTT.

V usage is TRBV11-2 and J usage is TRBJ2-5; D call uncertain. The germline CDR1 and CDR2 sequences are SGHAT and FQNNGV. This CDR3 has 11 amino acids. With 0 bases removed from V and 4 bases from J, the gap between germline ends came to 0 bases. The CDR3 DNA reads TGTGCCAGCAGCTTAGAAGAGACCCAGTACTTC. Its translation: CASSLEETQYF.

This chain joins TRBV4-1 and TRBJ2-1; maybe TRBD2 (6 bases). Between the trimmed V and J ends, which lost 0 bases and 4 bases, there was a span of 16 bases. The germline gives CDR1 MGHRA, CDR2 YSYEKL. This CDR3 spans 17 amino acids. As DNA, the CDR3 is TGCGCCAGCAGCCAAGATGTGGAACTAGCTCCATACAATGAGCAGTTCTTC. This translates into CASSQDVELAPYNEQFF.

V gene TRBV5-4 combines with J gene TRBJ2-7, with D possibly being TRBD1 (5 bases). Looked up from germline, CDR1 is SGHNT and CDR2 is YYREEE (reference sequence). Between the trimmed V and J ends, which lost 4 bases and 0 bases, there was a span of 14 bases. This CDR3 is 15 amino acids long. The CDR3 bases are TGTGCCAGCAGCCGAGACCAGGGCCTCTCCTACGAGCAGTACTTC. Its translation: CASSRDQGLSYEQYF. Drawing the rest from reference TRBV5-4 and TRBJ2-7, the complete variable domain is ETGVTQSPTHLIKTRGQQVTLRCSSQSGHNTVSWYQQALGQGPQFIFQYYREEENGRGNFPPRFSGLQFPNYSSELNVNALELDDSALYLCASSRDQGLSYEQYFGPGTRLTVT.